Listed below are T cell receptor beta chains from one sample, sequenced in a study of shared clonotypes between healthy human individuals. Data came from immunoSEQ multiplex PCR; TCRdb stores just in-frame clones and leaves some out. Among about 2 million clones listed, about 95% were seen once. The specimen sequenced was naive CD8+ T cells sorted from blood. These receptors were obtained from a man aged 18-30 years in good health. CDR3s include the opening cysteine and the closing phenylalanine or tryptophan. The D gene is left open where the match is weak. A row's size may be missing; if present it is once, few, many or a size class.

v_call: TRBV5-6
d_call: TRBD2
j_call: TRBJ2-2
clone_size: .
cdr3_nt: TGTGCCAGCAGCTTACTAGCGGGAGCGAACACCGGGGAGCTGTTTTTT
cdr3_aa: CASSLLAGANTGELFF

v_call: TRBV6-6
d_call: .
j_call: TRBJ2-1
clone_size: .
cdr3_nt: TGTGCCAGCAGTCCCTTAGATTTAACGGGCAATGAGCAGTTCTTC
cdr3_aa: CASSPLDLTGNEQFF

v_call: TRBV7-8
d_call: .
j_call: TRBJ2-2
clone_size: .
cdr3_nt: TGTGCCAGCAGCTTGACAGGAAGAGGAACCGGGGAGCTGTTTTTT
cdr3_aa: CASSLTGRGTGELFF

v_call: TRBV7-9
d_call: .
j_call: TRBJ2-7
clone_size: .
cdr3_nt: TGTGCCAGCAGCTTAGGGGCGGAGGGACACAGCTCCTACGAGCAGTACTTC
cdr3_aa: CASSLGAEGHSSYEQYF

v_call: TRBV5-1
d_call: .
j_call: TRBJ1-1
clone_size: .
cdr3_nt: TGCGCCAGCAGCAGAATGATATCGCCGGGACCTAACACTGAAGCTTTCTTT
cdr3_aa: CASSRMISPGPNTEAFF

v_call: TRBV30
d_call: .
j_call: TRBJ2-1
clone_size: .
cdr3_nt: TGTGCCTCTTCGGCCGGGACGTACAATGAGCAGTTCTTC
cdr3_aa: CASSAGTYNEQFF

v_call: TRBV18
d_call: .
j_call: TRBJ2-7
clone_size: .
cdr3_nt: TGTGCCAGCTCACCTTCGGACCGGGAGTCCTACGAGCAGTACTTC
cdr3_aa: CASSPSDRESYEQYF

v_call: TRBV4-3
d_call: .
j_call: TRBJ1-4
clone_size: .
cdr3_nt: TGCGCCAGCAGCCAAGACAGCACTAATGAAAAACTGTTTTTT
cdr3_aa: CASSQDSTNEKLFF

v_call: TRBV6-1
d_call: TRBD2
j_call: TRBJ2-1
clone_size: .
cdr3_nt: TGTGCCAGCAGTGAGACTAGCGGCGTAGATGAGCAGTTCTTC
cdr3_aa: CASSETSGVDEQFF

v_call: TRBV30
d_call: TRBD1
j_call: TRBJ1-1
clone_size: .
cdr3_nt: TGTGCCTGGGGACAGGGAGGCGGTACTGAAGCTTTCTTT
cdr3_aa: CAWGQGGGTEAFF

v_call: TRBV4-2
d_call: TRBD1
j_call: TRBJ2-1
clone_size: .
cdr3_nt: TGTGCCAGCAGCCCATCGACAGGGGGCGGAACAGGTGAGCAGTTCTTC
cdr3_aa: CASSPSTGGGTGEQFF

v_call: TRBV28
d_call: TRBD1
j_call: TRBJ2-1
clone_size: .
cdr3_nt: TGTGCCAGCAGTCCCGACAGGGGGAGGAATGAGCAGTTCTTC
cdr3_aa: CASSPDRGRNEQFF

v_call: TRBV7-8
d_call: .
j_call: TRBJ1-5
clone_size: .
cdr3_nt: TGTGCCAGCAGCTTAGCGTTAACAGGGCCGCTGGCACGTCAGCCCCAGCATTTT
cdr3_aa: CASSLALTGPLARQPQHF

v_call: TRBV5-7
d_call: TRBD2
j_call: TRBJ2-3
clone_size: .
cdr3_nt: TGTGCCAGCAGCTTGGTATCCGGCGGGAGGGCCTCGAGCACAGATACGCAGTATTTT
cdr3_aa: CASSLVSGGRASSTDTQYF

v_call: TRBV6-5
d_call: TRBD1
j_call: TRBJ1-2
clone_size: once
cdr3_nt: TGTGCCAGCAGCTTACAGGGGTATAATGGCTACACCTTC
cdr3_aa: CASSLQGYNGYTF

v_call: TRBV7-3
d_call: TRBD1
j_call: TRBJ1-1
clone_size: once
cdr3_nt: TGTGCCAGCAGCCCGACAGGGGGTGAGAACACTGAAGCTTTCTTT
cdr3_aa: CASSPTGGENTEAFF

v_call: TRBV5-1
d_call: .
j_call: TRBJ1-2
clone_size: .
cdr3_nt: TGCGCCAGCAGCTTGGGGGGCGCGAGCGGCTACACCTTC
cdr3_aa: CASSLGGASGYTF

v_call: TRBV11-2
d_call: TRBD1
j_call: TRBJ1-4
clone_size: .
cdr3_nt: TGTGCCAGCAGCTTAGAGCCGGGACAGGGGATCATAGAAAAACTGTTTTTT
cdr3_aa: CASSLEPGQGIIEKLFF

v_call: TRBV11-1
d_call: .
j_call: TRBJ2-1
clone_size: .
cdr3_nt: TGTGCCAGCAGCGTGGGGAATTACAATGAGCAGTTCTTC
cdr3_aa: CASSVGNYNEQFF

v_call: TRBV7-9
d_call: TRBD2
j_call: TRBJ2-1
clone_size: .
cdr3_nt: TGTGCCAGCAGCTCCGGAAAGGGGTCTAGCGGCTACAATGAGCAGTTCTTC
cdr3_aa: CASSSGKGSSGYNEQFF

v_call: TRBV7-9
d_call: TRBD2
j_call: TRBJ2-3
clone_size: .
cdr3_nt: TGTGCCAGCAGCTTAAAACGGGGGGGAGATACGCAGTATTTT
cdr3_aa: CASSLKRGGDTQYF

v_call: TRBV19
d_call: .
j_call: TRBJ2-7
clone_size: .
cdr3_nt: TGTGCCAGTAGTATAGGAAGTAGCTCCGAGCAGTACTTC
cdr3_aa: CASSIGSSSEQYF

v_call: TRBV28
d_call: .
j_call: TRBJ2-7
clone_size: .
cdr3_nt: TGTGCCAGCAGTCTAAACGAGCAGTACTTC
cdr3_aa: CASSLNEQYF

v_call: TRBV30
d_call: .
j_call: TRBJ1-1
clone_size: .
cdr3_nt: TGTGCCTGGAGGTCTGGGGAAGCTTTCTTT
cdr3_aa: CAWRSGEAFF

v_call: TRBV15
d_call: TRBD1
j_call: TRBJ2-7
clone_size: .
cdr3_nt: TGTGCCACTGGACAGGGGGCTTCCTACGAGCAGTACTTC
cdr3_aa: CATGQGASYEQYF

v_call: TRBV4-3
d_call: TRBD1
j_call: TRBJ2-2
clone_size: .
cdr3_nt: TGCGCCAGCAGCACCTGGACAGGTTCGAACACCGGGGAGCTGTTTTTT
cdr3_aa: CASSTWTGSNTGELFF

v_call: TRBV5-6
d_call: TRBD2
j_call: TRBJ2-7
clone_size: once
cdr3_nt: TGTGCCAGCAGCTTGGAGGGACTAGCGCTCTACGAGCAGTACTTC
cdr3_aa: CASSLEGLALYEQYF

v_call: TRBV6-1
d_call: .
j_call: TRBJ2-7
clone_size: .
cdr3_nt: TGTGCCAACAGTCTTCAGACCTACGAGCAGTACTTC
cdr3_aa: CANSLQTYEQYF

v_call: TRBV7-9
d_call: .
j_call: TRBJ2-7
clone_size: .
cdr3_nt: TGTGCCAGCAGCTCTGGACGGCTCTACGAGCAGTACTTC
cdr3_aa: CASSSGRLYEQYF

v_call: TRBV28
d_call: .
j_call: TRBJ2-3
clone_size: .
cdr3_nt: TGTGCCAGCAGTTTACCCCCGTGGGAGAGCACAGATACGCAGTATTTT
cdr3_aa: CASSLPPWESTDTQYF

v_call: TRBV30
d_call: TRBD1
j_call: TRBJ1-4
clone_size: .
cdr3_nt: TGTGCCTGGACGAATGGACAGGGGAATGAAAAACTGTTTTTT
cdr3_aa: CAWTNGQGNEKLFF

v_call: TRBV10-2
d_call: TRBD2
j_call: TRBJ2-3
clone_size: .
cdr3_nt: TGCGCCAGCACCCCACTAGCGGAATACACAGATACGCAGTATTTT
cdr3_aa: CASTPLAEYTDTQYF

v_call: TRBV13
d_call: .
j_call: TRBJ1-2
clone_size: .
cdr3_nt: TGTGCCAGCAGCTTACGGGGGGACTATGGCTACACCTTC
cdr3_aa: CASSLRGDYGYTF

v_call: TRBV4-1
d_call: TRBD2
j_call: TRBJ2-1
clone_size: .
cdr3_nt: TGCGCCAGCAGCCCGGGACTAGCCAACAATGAGCAGTTCTTC
cdr3_aa: CASSPGLANNEQFF

v_call: TRBV6-5
d_call: TRBD1
j_call: TRBJ2-2
clone_size: .
cdr3_nt: TGTGCCAGCAGTTACGGGACAGGGGGATCCGGGGAGCTGTTTTTT
cdr3_aa: CASSYGTGGSGELFF

v_call: TRBV11-2
d_call: .
j_call: TRBJ1-1
clone_size: .
cdr3_nt: TGTGCCAGCAGCCCTACCCGGGGGCTAAGCACTGAAGCTTTCTTT
cdr3_aa: CASSPTRGLSTEAFF

v_call: TRBV5-1
d_call: .
j_call: TRBJ2-7
clone_size: once
cdr3_nt: TGCGCCAGCAGCCAAGTGTGGGACGGCTCCTACGAGCAGTACTTC
cdr3_aa: CASSQVWDGSYEQYF

v_call: TRBV29-1
d_call: .
j_call: TRBJ1-2
clone_size: .
cdr3_nt: TGCAGCGTCGCCTTTGGGGGTGACTATGGCTACACCTTC
cdr3_aa: CSVAFGGDYGYTF

v_call: TRBV19
d_call: .
j_call: TRBJ2-7
clone_size: .
cdr3_nt: TGTGCCAGTAGTATCTCAGGGTGGGCCTACGAGCAGTACTTC
cdr3_aa: CASSISGWAYEQYF

v_call: TRBV29-1
d_call: TRBD1
j_call: TRBJ2-7
clone_size: once
cdr3_nt: TGCAGCGTTAGACAGGGAACCTACGAGCAGTACTTC
cdr3_aa: CSVRQGTYEQYF

v_call: TRBV11-2
d_call: .
j_call: TRBJ1-2
clone_size: .
cdr3_nt: TGTGCCAGCAGCTTAGAGGGAGGGGACGATGGCTACACCTTC
cdr3_aa: CASSLEGGDDGYTF

v_call: TRBV9
d_call: TRBD1
j_call: TRBJ1-2
clone_size: .
cdr3_nt: TGTGCCAGCAGCTCAGGGGGGGATGGCTACACCTTC
cdr3_aa: CASSSGGDGYTF

v_call: TRBV30
d_call: .
j_call: TRBJ1-2
clone_size: .
cdr3_nt: TGTGCCTGGAGTTTGGGGGGCCCCGTCGCCTTC
cdr3_aa: CAWSLGGPVAF

v_call: TRBV6-1
d_call: .
j_call: TRBJ1-6
clone_size: many
cdr3_nt: TGTGCCAGCAGGGACAGAAATAATTCACCCCTCCACTTT
cdr3_aa: CASRDRNNSPLHF

v_call: TRBV7-8
d_call: .
j_call: TRBJ1-2
clone_size: .
cdr3_nt: TGTGCCAGCAGCTTATCTACCATCCTCTATGGCTACACCTTC
cdr3_aa: CASSLSTILYGYTF

v_call: TRBV7-3
d_call: .
j_call: TRBJ1-4
clone_size: .
cdr3_nt: TGTGCCAGCAGCTTAACGGGACCCTCAACTAATGAAAAACTGTTTTTT
cdr3_aa: CASSLTGPSTNEKLFF